What follows are 32 T cell receptor beta chains derived from one specimen sequenced in a study of cytomegalovirus exposure and HLA in healthy donors. In the PCR, 60 Vbeta and 13 Jbeta primers were used. Assay used: immunoSEQ multiplex PCR; TCRdb lists only in-frame clones, some missing. Of some 130,000 clones in the sample, approximately 61% were seen once. What was sequenced was PBMCs. The receptors originated from a human donor in good health.

This clone was found a few times. The chain couples TRBV5-5 to TRBJ2-2, with D possibly TRBD1 on 6 matching bases. Germline V gene lookup returns CDR1 SGHKS and CDR2 YYEKEE (reference sequence). Trimming pared 10 bases from V and 1 base from J, leaving 11 bases between. CDR3 length equals 13 residues. CDR3 nucleotides: TGTGCCGGAAGCAGGGGGAACACCGGGGAGCTGTTTTTT. Encoded protein: CAGSRGNTGELFF.

This chain uses TRBV7-8 with TRBJ2-7; D perhaps matches TRBD1 (6 bases). V dropped 5 bases and J dropped 1 base, with 15 bases sitting between them. Looked up from germline, CDR1 is SGHVS and CDR2 is FQNEAQ. The CDR3 extends over 15 amino acids. The CDR3 bases are TGTGCCAGCAGCCGGTCCGAGGGGGTTTCCTACGAGCAGTACTTC. Translated, it gives CASSRSEGVSYEQYF.

The J gene is TRBJ1-5, the V gene TRBV5-1, with D perhaps matching TRBD1 (5 bases). Germline V gives CDR1 SGHRS, CDR2 YFSETQ. Trimming shortened V by 0 bases and J by 5 bases, and 15 bases separated the two germline ends. CDR3 size: 16 residues. The CDR3 here is CASSLDPRVGDQPQHF. CDR3 bases: TGCGCCAGCAGCTTGGACCCCAGGGTTGGCGATCAGCCCCAGCATTTT. The variable domain in full, completed from reference TRBV5-1 and TRBJ1-5, reads KAGVTQTPRYLIKTRGQQVTLSCSPISGHRSVSWYQQTPGQGLQFLFEYFSETQRNKGNFPGRFSGRQFSNSRSEMNVSTLELGDSALYLCASSLDPRVGDQPQHFGDGTRLSIL.

CDR3 nucleotide sequence: TGTGCCAGCAGCGCGGGGGGTTTTGCCTACAATGAGCAGTTCTTC. Its protein product is CASSAGGFAYNEQFF. The chain combines TRBV9 with TRBJ2-1, with TRBD2 identical over 7 bases. The CDR3 has 15 residues. V lost 3 bases, J lost 2 bases, and 5 bases stayed unmatched. Germline V gene lookup returns CDR1 SGDLS and CDR2 YYNGEE. Combining the CDR3 with reference TRBV9 and TRBJ2-1 gives the whole variable domain DSGVTQTPKHLITATGQRVTLRCSPRSGDLSVYWYQQSLDQGLQFLIQYYNGEERAKGNILERFSAQQFPDLHSELNLSSLELGDSALYFCASSAGGFAYNEQFFGPGTRLTVL.

The chain has TRBV7-9 and TRBJ2-2; D remains ambiguous. The CDR3 totals 15 residues. Between the trimmed V and J ends, which lost 1 base and 1 base, there was a span of 7 bases. In germline, CDR1 is SEHNR, CDR2 FQNEAQ (reference sequence). The CDR3 coding sequence is TGTGCCAGCAGCTTAGTAGAGGTGAACACCGGGGAGCTGTTTTTT. This gives the protein CASSLVEVNTGELFF.

This clone was detected once. The chain combines TRBV9 with TRBJ2-7; TRBD2 might be the D (6 bases). V gave up 4 bases and J gave up 3 bases, with 17 bases separating them. The CDR3 spans 15 residues. Germline V gene lookup returns CDR1 SGDLS and CDR2 YYNGEE. The DNA of the CDR3 is TGTGCCAGCAGCTCGACGCCACATAGCGGCTACGAGCAGTACTTC. It translates to CASSSTPHSGYEQYF. The whole variable domain, filled in from reference TRBV9 and TRBJ2-7, reads DSGVTQTPKHLITATGQRVTLRCSPRSGDLSVYWYQQSLDQGLQFLIQYYNGEERAKGNILERFSAQQFPDLHSELNLSSLELGDSALYFCASSSTPHSGYEQYFGPGTRLTVT.

The V and J genes are TRBV7-6 and TRBJ2-1; 7 bases are a match to TRBD2. This CDR3 region has 12 residues. Germline trimming cut 5 bases from V and 6 bases from J; bases unmatched to any gene: 1. CDR1 is SGHVS, CDR2 FNYEAQ, per germline. Written as DNA, the CDR3 is TGTGCCAGCAGCGCTAGCGGCAATGAGCAGTTCTTC. The encoded protein is CASSASGNEQFF.

The rearrangement joins TRBV7-8 to TRBJ2-3, with a tentative D call TRBD2 (5 bases). Trimming pared 5 bases from V and 0 bases from J, leaving 18 bases between. Germline V gene data show CDR1 as SGHVS and CDR2 as FQNEAQ. The CDR3 loop spans 17 amino acids. The CDR3 bases are TGTGCCAGCAGCCCATGGACTCCACGTACTAGCACAGATACGCAGTATTTT. Its translation is CASSPWTPRTSTDTQYF. Full variable domain (remainder filled in from reference TRBV7-8 and TRBJ2-3): GAGVSQSPRYKVAKRGQDVALRCDPISGHVSLFWYQQALGQGPEFLTYFQNEAQLDKSGLPSDRFFAERPEGSVSTLKIQRTQQEDSAVYLCASSPWTPRTSTDTQYFGPGTRLTVL.

V usage is TRBV11-2 and J usage is TRBJ1-1; 8 nucleotides agree with TRBD1. Looked up from germline, CDR1 is SGHAT and CDR2 is FQNNGV. The CDR3 spans 13 residues. V lost 10 bases and J lost 1; bases outside the gene matches: 5. The DNA for the CDR3 is TGTGCCACCAGTACAGGGGGGAACACTGAAGCTTTCTTT. The encoded protein is CATSTGGNTEAFF.

This chain uses TRBV9 with TRBJ2-1, with D possibly being TRBD2 (5 bases). Germline CDR1 is SGDLS and CDR2 is YYNGEE. This CDR3 comprises 14 residues. V lost 0 bases, J lost 10 bases, and 14 bases lay in between. CDR3 coding DNA: TGTGCCAGCAGCGTAGGGGGAGAGGGCCAGGAGCAGTTCTTC. Its protein is CASSVGGEGQEQFF.

The chain employs TRBV6-6 and TRBJ2-1; weak D call: TRBD2 (5 bases). The V gene's germline CDR1 is MNHNY and CDR2 SVGAGI (reference sequence). V lost 6 bases and J 2 bases, leaving 11 bases between the germline ends. CDR3 length: 14 residues. CDR3 residues: CASSGLGTYNEQFF. In nucleotides, the CDR3 is TGTGCCAGCAGCGGACTGGGGACCTACAATGAGCAGTTCTTC.

V usage is TRBV28 and J usage is TRBJ2-1; a weak D match, TRBD2 (5 bases). Deletions cut 0 bases from V and 1 base from J, with 10 bases between. Germline V gene data show CDR1 as MDHEN and CDR2 as SYDVKM. CDR3 size: 16 residues. Here the CDR3 reads CASSLWAGSSYNEQFF. For the CDR3, the DNA is TGTGCCAGCAGTTTATGGGCGGGTTCATCCTACAATGAGCAGTTCTTC.

The rearrangement joins TRBV7-9 to TRBJ1-2; D gene ambiguous. The CDR3 consists of 16 residues. CDR1 and CDR2 from the germline V gene are SEHNR and FQNEAQ (reference sequence). Trimming took off 2 bases at V and 5 bases at J, with 18 bases between the two ends. CDR3 in DNA: TGTGCCAGCAGCTTATATACAACGGGAGACCGTTATGGCTACACCTTC. This codes for CASSLYTTGDRYGYTF.

The J gene is TRBJ2-7, the V gene TRBV25-1, with 7 bases aligning to TRBD1. The V segment lost 10 bases and the J segment 4 bases; nucleotides outside the gene matches: 7. This CDR3 has 12 amino acids. Per germline, CDR1 MGHDK and CDR2 SYGVNS. CDR3 loop: CATSQTGYEQYF. The CDR3 DNA is TGTGCCACCTCCCAGACAGGGTACGAGCAGTACTTC.

J is TRBJ2-5 and V is TRBV6-1; TRBD1 agrees at 10 bases. The junction had 1 base not matched to a gene; V was cut back by 6 bases and J by 3 bases. Germline V CDR1 and CDR2: MNHNS, SASEGT. CDR3 size: 13 residues. CDR3 nucleotide sequence: TGTGCCAGCAGGGGGACAGGGGAAGAGACCCAGTACTTC. It codes for CASRGTGEETQYF.

The rearrangement links TRBV19 to TRBJ1-5; the D is unclear. Trimming took 6 bases from V and 6 from J, leaving 9 bases between them. Per germline, CDR1 LNHDA and CDR2 SQIVND (reference sequence). The CDR3 is made up of 12 amino acids. For the CDR3, the DNA is TGTGCCAGTAGAGAGTTACTTCAGCCCCAGCATTTT. Amino acids: CASRELLQPQHF.

The chain links TRBV10-3 to TRBJ1-2; 12 bases map to TRBD1. CDR1 and CDR2 from the germline V gene are ENHRY and SYGVKD. Trimming took 11 bases from V and 4 from J; bases not matched to a gene: 11. The CDR3 runs to 15 residues. In DNA form, the CDR3 reads TGTGCCGTTTCCGGGACAGGGGGCGCCGGCTATGGCTACACCTTC. It is translated as CAVSGTGGAGYGYTF.

CDR3 nucleotide sequence: TGTGCCAGCAGCATAGCGGGTCCCTCCTACAATGAGCAGTTCTTC. This sequence encodes CASSIAGPSYNEQFF. The chain couples TRBV5-4 to TRBJ2-1; 7 bases map to TRBD2. Germline trimming cut 4 bases from V and 0 bases from J; bases unmatched to any gene: 4. The germline CDR1 and CDR2 sequences are SGHNT and YYREEE (reference sequence). The length of the CDR3 is 15 residues.

This clone turned up a few times. V gene TRBV7-9 combines with J gene TRBJ1-2, with 10 positions matching TRBD1. Germline trimming cut 1 base from V and 8 bases from J; bases unmatched to any gene: 7. This CDR3 region has 15 residues. Germline V gives CDR1 SEHNR, CDR2 FQNEAQ (reference sequence). The CDR3 protein is CASSLDSGTGEGYTF. The CDR3 DNA follows: TGTGCCAGCAGCTTAGATTCCGGGACAGGGGAGGGCTACACCTTC.

The rearrangement links TRBV5-6 to TRBJ1-2; D might be TRBD1 (6 bases). V was clipped by 5 bases and J by 5 bases, with 10 bases between them. This CDR3 comprises 12 residues. CDR1 and CDR2 from the germline V gene are SGHDT and YYEEEE. CDR3 sequence: CASRPRGYGYTF. In nucleotides, the CDR3 is TGTGCCAGCAGGCCCAGGGGTTATGGCTACACCTTC.

In this sample, this clone turned up a few times. The chain is built from TRBV19 and TRBJ2-7, with unresolved D. Germline V gene data show CDR1 as LNHDA and CDR2 as SQIVND (reference sequence). V lost 7 bases and J lost 1, with 17 bases in between. The CDR3 length is 15 residues. CDR3 nucleotides: TGTGCCAGTACCTCAAGAGTATTCTGGTCCTACGAGCAGTACTTC. It specifies CASTSRVFWSYEQYF.

This clone occurred a few times. The sample carries other DNA sequences with the same CDR3. This chain links TRBV18 with TRBJ2-2; D possibly corresponds to TRBD1 (5 bases). The V gene's germline CDR1 is KGHSH and CDR2 LQKENI. The V end was cut by 2 bases, the J end by 0 bases, with 7 bases between. CDR3 length: 15 residues. The CDR3 nucleotides are TGTGCCAGCTCACCAGACAGCGCGAACACCGGGGAGCTGTTTTTT. It encodes CASSPDSANTGELFF.

This clone came up a few times. J is TRBJ2-3 and V is TRBV5-6; 13 bases match TRBD2. The CDR3 totals 16 residues. V lost 4 bases, J lost 6 bases, and 8 bases stayed unmatched. Germline CDR1 and CDR2: SGHDT and YYEEEE. The CDR3 nucleotides are TGTGCCAGCAGCAAGACTAGCGGGAGGCCGTGGGATACGCAGTATTTT. It is translated as CASSKTSGRPWDTQYF. Complete variable domain (other parts from reference TRBV5-6 and TRBJ2-3): DAGVTQSPTHLIKTRGQQVTLRCSPKSGHDTVSWYQQALGQGPQFIFQYYEEEERQRGNFPDRFSGHQFPNYSSELNVNALLLGDSALYLCASSKTSGRPWDTQYFGPGTRLTVL.

This clone was recorded a few times. This rearrangement joins TRBV25-1 to TRBJ1-6, with unresolved D. CDR1 and CDR2 (germline): MGHDK, SYGVNS. CDR3 size: 15 residues. V was trimmed by 7 bases and J by 8 bases, leaving 18 bases between them. CDR3 sequence reads: CASTERGKGDSPLHF. The CDR3 DNA follows: TGTGCCAGCACCGAGAGAGGGAAAGGCGATTCACCCCTCCACTTT.

This clone was counted once. This chain uses TRBV5-1 with TRBJ2-2; D might be TRBD2 (6 bases). The germline V gene encodes CDR1 SGHRS and CDR2 YFSETQ. With 3 bases removed from V and 1 base from J, the gap between germline ends came to 7 bases. This CDR3 is built from 14 residues. CDR3 in amino acids: CASSSAGNTGELFF. The CDR3 DNA sequence: TGCGCCAGCAGCTCAGCGGGGAACACCGGGGAGCTGTTTTTT.

The chain carries TRBV2 and TRBJ1-2; 7 bases match TRBD1. CDR1 is SNHLY, CDR2 FYNNEI, per germline. This CDR3 has 14 residues. Losses at the gene ends were 5 bases for V and 4 bases for J; bases not matched to a gene: 7. This CDR3 reads CASSRQGEGYGYTF. In nucleotides, the CDR3 is TGTGCCAGCAGTCGACAGGGCGAGGGCTATGGCTACACCTTC.

This clone was seen only a few times. The rearrangement uses TRBV19 and TRBJ2-5, with D possibly TRBD1 on 7 matching bases. The CDR3 runs to 15 residues. Trimming left V 5 bases short and J 6 bases short, with 19 bases between. Germline V gene lookup returns CDR1 LNHDA and CDR2 SQIVND (reference sequence). The CDR3 nucleotides are TGTGCCAGTAGTTTGGGAGGCGCAGGGGGAAAGACCCAGTACTTC. Protein sequence: CASSLGGAGGKTQYF.

The V call is TRBV28, the J call TRBJ1-1; no clear D gene. This CDR3 region has 14 residues. V was pared by 3 bases and J by 4 bases, with 12 bases between. Germline lookup yields CDR1 MDHEN and CDR2 SYDVKM. The CDR3 nucleotides are TGTGCCAGCAGTTTGGAGGGTTACGGCACTGAAGCTTTCTTT. This gives the protein CASSLEGYGTEAFF. Full variable domain (outside the CDR3, taken from reference TRBV28 and TRBJ1-1): DVKVTQSSRYLVKRTGEKVFLECVQDMDHENMFWYRQDPGLGLRLIYFSYDVKMKEKGDIPEGYSVSREKKERFSLILESASTNQTSMYLCASSLEGYGTEAFFGQGTRLTVV.

The chain employs TRBV7-9 and TRBJ1-3, with TRBD1 as a possible D gene (6 bases). Looked up from germline, CDR1 is SEHNR and CDR2 is FQNEAQ (reference sequence). CDR3 length equals 15 residues. Trimming left V 5 bases short and J 1 base short, with 12 bases between. In DNA form, the CDR3 reads TGTGCCAGCAGCGCCTCACAGGGTTCTGGAAACACCATATATTTT. Amino acids: CASSASQGSGNTIYF.

The chain combines TRBV19 with TRBJ2-7; TRBD2 aligns across 8 bases. From germline, CDR1 is LNHDA and CDR2 SQIVND (reference sequence). The ends lost 5 bases at V and 1 base at J; junction bases unmatched: 7. The CDR3 is 15 residues long. The CDR3 loop reads CASSVGTRGSYEQYF. DNA for the CDR3: TGTGCCAGTAGTGTCGGGACTAGGGGATCCTACGAGCAGTACTTC.

V is TRBV5-1 and J is TRBJ2-3; weak D call: TRBD2 (5 bases). Trimming removed 1 base from V and 2 bases from J, with 11 bases in between. The length of the CDR3 is 15 residues. Germline loops: CDR1 SGHRS, CDR2 YFSETQ. This CDR3 is CASSLFAGSTDTQYF. The CDR3 DNA reads as TGCGCCAGCAGCTTGTTTGCGGGTTCCACAGATACGCAGTATTTT.

This chain joins TRBV7-2 and TRBJ2-5, with D hard to call. The germline V gene has CDR1 SGHTA and CDR2 FQGNSA. Trimming pared 2 bases from V and 0 bases from J, leaving 10 bases between. The CDR3 length is 15 residues. The CDR3 DNA reads TGTGCCAGCAGCTTAAAGAGCACTAACCAAGAGACCCAGTACTTC. As protein: CASSLKSTNQETQYF.